This T cell receptor beta chain was found in a study of cytomegalovirus exposure and HLA in healthy donors. Findings of the study overall: In a later analysis, HLA-C alleles had the fewest associated TCRs, DRB1 alleles the most. Immune exposure was documented only through CMV serostatus.

The CDR3 has 16 residues. To note about this clone: Its antigen is undetermined.

60 Vbeta and 13 Jbeta primers were used in PCR. Using immunoSEQ multiplex PCR, the repertoire was profiled, and TCRdb retains in-frame clones only, with some absent. The data show about 130,000 clones, 80% seen once. This clonotype was sampled from a man younger than 45 in good health and CMV-seronegative. V usage is TRBV21-1 and J usage is TRBJ2-7; the table's D call of TRBD2 was not tested on the DNA. TRBV21-1 is reported as a pseudogene. What was sequenced was PBMCs. The CDR3 sequence: CASSARSLKPFYEQYF. The CDR3 nucleotides read TGTGCCAGCAGCGCACGCTCTCTAAAACCGTTCTACGAGCAGTACTTC.